Shown below are 27 T cell receptor beta chains from a single sample sequenced in a study of blood T cells in healthy people across ages. Primers used in a second PCR of about 7 to 12 cycles were a sample-barcoded 5' primer and a J-beta primer mix. MiXCR, applied by TCRdb to the 5' RACE reads, yields one record per CDR3 protein. This sample has hundreds of thousands of distinct CDR3 sequences; approximately 44% occur once, and the top ten carry about a fifth. Specimen: blood. The receptors stem from a man in his 60s in good health.

The chain combines TRBV20-1 with TRBJ1-6; D unresolved. The CDR3 is made up of 13 amino acids. The V gene lost 2 bases and the J gene lost 8 bases, with 10 bases spanning the gap. From germline, CDR1 is DFQATT and CDR2 SNEGSKA (reference sequence). For the CDR3, the DNA is TGCAGTGCTAGATTCCAGGCGGATTCACCCCTCCACTTT. It is translated as CSARFQADSPLHF.

V usage is TRBV6-6 and J usage is TRBJ2-3, with 7 bases matching TRBD1. CDR1 is MNHNY and CDR2 is SVGAGI in the germline V gene (reference sequence). The CDR3 has 17 amino acids. V gave up 0 bases and J gave up 1 base; unmatched junction bases: 7. In DNA form, the CDR3 reads TGTGCCAGCAGTTACTCGACAGGGCCGGCGGGCACAGATACGCAGTATTTT. Protein sequence: CASSYSTGPAGTDTQYF.

This chain uses TRBV7-9 with TRBJ1-5, with D possibly TRBD1 on 5 matching bases. This CDR3 is 15 amino acids long. Per the germline V gene, CDR1 is SEHNR and CDR2 is FQNEAQ (reference sequence). Trimming took 5 bases from V and 3 from J, leaving 14 bases between them. The CDR3 spells CASSIGRDYNQPQHF. The CDR3 bases are TGTGCCAGCAGCATAGGCAGGGATTACAATCAGCCCCAGCATTTT.

Note on this clonotype: A much larger clone lies a single base off, so this may be a read error. The chain has TRBV29-1 and TRBJ2-5, with TRBD1 as a possible D gene (5 bases). The V end lost 6 bases, the J end lost 3 bases, and 20 bases lay between the germline ends. CDR3 length: 15 residues. CDR1 is SQVTM and CDR2 is ANQGSEA in the germline V gene. In nucleotides, the CDR3 is TGCAGCGTCAGCAGGGCCCTGGGGCTGGAAGAGACCCAGTACTTC. Translating it yields CSVSRALGLEETQYF.

On this clonotype: Its ends do not fully match the called genes, so a read error is possible. The CDR3 nucleotides are TGTGCCAGCAGTTTGGGTGAGACCCAGCACTTC. It is translated as CASSLGETQHF. V and J are TRBV12-3 or TRBV12-4 and TRBJ2-5; D is unclear. The CDR3 covers 11 residues.

This clonotype showed up just a few times. The rearrangement uses TRBV2 and TRBJ1-2; TRBD1 is a possible D gene (5 bases). CDR1 is SNHLY and CDR2 is FYNNEI in the germline V gene. The V and J ends lost 6 bases and 8 bases respectively, with 16 bases between them. The CDR3 runs 13 residues. DNA of the CDR3: TGTGCCAGCAGCGACACAGGCCTGGGAGGCTACACCTTC. It codes for CASSDTGLGGYTF.

A few counts support this clonotype. V usage is TRBV4-3 and J usage is TRBJ1-2; D unclear. This CDR3 is built from 13 residues. Germline V gives CDR1 LGHNA, CDR2 YSLEER. Trimming took off 5 bases at V and 5 bases at J, with 12 bases between the two ends. CDR3 in DNA: TGCGCCAGCAGCTCTCACGCGACGTATGGCTACACCTTC. Its protein product is CASSSHATYGYTF.

This clonotype was picked up many times. V usage is TRBV28 and J usage is TRBJ2-4; D unclear. The CDR3 has 11 residues. CDR1 is MDHEN and CDR2 is SYDVKM in the germline V gene. CDR3 coding DNA: TGTGTCCTTACGGCCAAAAACATTCAGTACTTC. Protein product: CVLTAKNIQYF.

In nucleotides, the CDR3 is TGCGCCAGCAGCCAAGGAGGGAGGAACACTGAAGCTTTCTTT. Translation gives CASSQGGRNTEAFF. The chain is built from TRBV4-3 and TRBJ1-1, with unresolved D. The V and J ends lost 1 base and 1 base respectively, with 7 bases between them. The CDR3 extends over 14 amino acids. The germline V gene has CDR1 LGHNA and CDR2 YSLEER.

This clonotype has just a few counts. This rearrangement joins TRBV7-2 to TRBJ1-2, with no clear D. Germline-derived CDR1 and CDR2 are SGHTA and FQGNSA. This CDR3 is 12 amino acids long. Between the trimmed V and J ends, which lost 5 bases and 4 bases, there was a span of 8 bases. Written as DNA, the CDR3 is TGTGCCAGCAGCACATATGCCTATGGCTACACCTTC. It encodes CASSTYAYGYTF.

This rearrangement joins TRBV5-5 to TRBJ2-5; perhaps TRBD2 as D (7 bases). The CDR3 consists of 16 residues. Germline assignment: CDR1 SGHKS and CDR2 YYEKEE (reference sequence). Trimming shortened V by 2 bases and J by 2 bases, and 16 bases separated the two germline ends. The CDR3 DNA follows: TGTGCCAGCAGCTTCCGGGGGGCGACACCACAAGAGACCCAGTACTTC. Translated: CASSFRGATPQETQYF. The full variable domain, in which reference TRBV5-5 and TRBJ2-5 provide the parts outside the CDR3, is DAGVTQSPTHLIKTRGQQVTLRCSPISGHKSVSWYQQVLGQGPQFIFQYYEKEERGRGNFPDRFSARQFPNYSSELNVNALLLGDSALYLCASSFRGATPQETQYFGPGTRLLVL.

This chain links TRBV6-2 or TRBV6-3 with TRBJ2-5; weak D call: TRBD1 (5 bases). The V end lost 7 bases, the J end lost 4 bases, and 16 bases lay between the germline ends. Germline V lookup: CDR1 MNHEY, CDR2 SVGEGT. CDR3 length: 14 residues. The CDR3 DNA reads as TGTGCCAGCAAGGGGCAGGGCGCGTCAGAGACCCAGTACTTC. As protein: CASKGQGASETQYF.

This clonotype was counted a few times. The chain recombines TRBV20-1 with TRBJ2-1; D gene ambiguous. This CDR3 is 12 amino acids long. Germline V gene lookup returns CDR1 DFQATT and CDR2 SNEGSKA (reference sequence). V dropped 4 bases and J dropped 7 bases, with 11 bases sitting between them. The CDR3 region is CSAKAPPNEQFF. For the CDR3, the DNA is TGCAGTGCTAAAGCCCCCCCTAATGAGCAGTTCTTC.

The chain has TRBV7-2 and TRBJ1-1, with 7 nucleotides matching TRBD1. This CDR3 is 15 amino acids long. The ends lost 5 bases at V and 4 bases at J; junction bases unmatched: 10. The germline V gene has CDR1 SGHTA and CDR2 FQGNSA. CDR3 residues: CASSARQGVGTEAFF. For the CDR3, the DNA is TGTGCCAGCAGCGCACGACAGGGTGTGGGCACTGAAGCTTTCTTT.

This chain links TRBV2 with TRBJ2-7; TRBD2 is a possible D gene (6 bases). The V end lost 8 bases, the J end lost 0 bases, and 14 bases lay between the germline ends. CDR1 is SNHLY, CDR2 FYNNEI, per germline. The CDR3 length is 14 residues. Here the CDR3 reads CASGGWGSSYEQYF. In DNA, the CDR3 is TGTGCCAGCGGGGGGTGGGGGAGCTCCTACGAGCAGTACTTC.

The chain links TRBV5-1 to TRBJ2-7; 8 positions match TRBD2. Germline-derived CDR1 and CDR2 are SGHRS and YFSETQ. The ends lost 0 bases at V and 7 bases at J; junction bases unmatched: 9. CDR3 size: 15 residues. This CDR3 reads CASSLDTGGANEQYF. The CDR3 DNA reads as TGCGCCAGCAGCTTGGACACCGGGGGGGCCAATGAGCAGTACTTC.

This chain connects TRBV7-2 to TRBJ2-5; TRBD2 matches 8 bases. The CDR3 runs to 15 residues. The V gene's germline CDR1 is SGHTA and CDR2 FQGNSA. Germline trimming cut 2 bases from V and 11 bases from J; bases unmatched to any gene: 13. CDR3 loop: CASSLLIAGPGEQYF. CDR3 nucleotide sequence: TGTGCCAGCAGCTTACTAATAGCGGGGCCGGGGGAGCAGTACTTC.

This clonotype was detected only a few times. V and J are TRBV20-1 and TRBJ2-7, with 12 nucleotides matching TRBD2. The CDR3 has 15 amino acids. Germline CDR1 DFQATT, CDR2 SNEGSKA (reference sequence). Trimming at V came to 3 bases and at J to 3 bases, leaving 6 bases not matched to a gene. The chain's CDR3 is CSARTTSGGDYEQYF. In DNA, the CDR3 is TGCAGTGCTAGGACGACTAGCGGGGGAGACTACGAGCAGTACTTC.

V usage is TRBV6-4 and J usage is TRBJ2-5; 8 bases are shared with TRBD2. CDR1 MRHNA and CDR2 SNTAGT come from the germline V gene. CDR3 length: 16 residues. Trimming removed 0 bases from V and 8 bases from J; junction bases left unmatched: 11. CDR3 DNA: TGTGCCAGCAGTGACTCGAATTCTCTAGCGGGCCTCACCCAGTACTTC. This encodes CASSDSNSLAGLTQYF.

This clonotype was counted between two and nine times. The chain carries TRBV20-1 and TRBJ2-3; 7 nucleotides agree with TRBD2. This CDR3 comprises 15 residues. J lost 2 bases, V lost 2 bases, and 7 bases had no gene match. CDR1 and CDR2 (germline): DFQATT, SNEGSKA (reference sequence). The CDR3 sequence is CSARMWGGVTDTQYF. For the CDR3, the DNA is TGCAGTGCTAGAATGTGGGGGGGAGTCACAGATACGCAGTATTTT.

The chain joins TRBV20-1 to TRBJ2-7; 12 positions match TRBD1. The V gene end was trimmed by 6 bases and the J gene end by 7 bases; junction bases not matched to a gene: 10. The CDR3 extends over 14 amino acids. Germline V gene sequence: CDR1 DFQATT, CDR2 SNEGSKA (reference sequence). CDR3 nucleotides: TGCAGTGCCAGCCGGGACAGGGGGCTTCGGGAGCAGTACTTC. Its translation is CSASRDRGLREQYF.

The gene calls are TRBV6-2 or TRBV6-3 and TRBJ2-6; no firm D call. With 6 bases removed from V and 2 bases from J, the gap between germline ends came to 11 bases. Germline V lookup: CDR1 MNHEY, CDR2 SVGEGT. There are 15 residues in the CDR3. The CDR3 sequence is CASSPTSPGANVLTF. In DNA form, the CDR3 reads TGTGCCAGCAGCCCAACTTCGCCTGGGGCCAACGTCCTGACTTTC.

The genes are TRBV20-1 and TRBJ1-2; a possible D gene is TRBD1 (5 bases). The CDR3 totals 13 residues. Germline V lookup: CDR1 DFQATT, CDR2 SNEGSKA (reference sequence). Trimming removed 6 bases at V and 1 base at J, with 12 bases between. The CDR3 is CSAAGGFNYGYTF. DNA for the CDR3: TGCAGTGCCGCCGGGGGATTTAACTATGGCTACACCTTC.

A word on this clonotype: This may be a read error: a much more frequent sequence differs by one nucleotide. The CDR3 protein is CAIRESSGSGYEQYF. DNA of the CDR3: TGTGCCATCAGGGAGTCTTCGGGCAGTGGGTACGAGCAGTACTTC. V gene TRBV10-3 combines with J gene TRBJ2-7; D uncertain. Germline CDR1 ENHRY, CDR2 SYGVKD. The CDR3 extends over 15 amino acids.

The table lists this clonotype with a few counts. This chain connects TRBV6-4 to TRBJ1-2; no clear D. The length of the CDR3 is 10 residues. Trimming left V 8 bases short and J 4 bases short, with 5 bases between. CDR1 is MRHNA and CDR2 is SNTAGT in the germline V gene. CDR3 sequence: CASGPYGYTF. CDR3 in DNA: TGTGCCAGCGGCCCCTATGGCTACACCTTC.

In DNA, the CDR3 is TGCAGTGCTCAGGGGAAAAACATTCAGTACTTC. Protein product: CSAQGKNIQYF. The V call is TRBV20-1, the J call TRBJ2-4; D perhaps matches TRBD1 (6 bases). The CDR3 has 11 amino acids. CDR1 is DFQATT and CDR2 is SNEGSKA in the germline V gene (reference sequence). The ends were cut back, 5 bases at V and 4 bases at J, with 6 bases in the middle.

The chain carries TRBV6-2 or TRBV6-3 and TRBJ2-1; D is perhaps TRBD2 (6 bases). The V end lost 6 bases, the J end lost 5 bases, and 20 bases lay between the germline ends. CDR1 and CDR2 (germline): MNHEY, SVGEGT. This CDR3 spans 16 amino acids. The CDR3 is CASRPARRAGNNEQFF. CDR3 bases: TGTGCCAGCAGACCCGCGCGCAGGGCGGGGAACAATGAGCAGTTCTTC.